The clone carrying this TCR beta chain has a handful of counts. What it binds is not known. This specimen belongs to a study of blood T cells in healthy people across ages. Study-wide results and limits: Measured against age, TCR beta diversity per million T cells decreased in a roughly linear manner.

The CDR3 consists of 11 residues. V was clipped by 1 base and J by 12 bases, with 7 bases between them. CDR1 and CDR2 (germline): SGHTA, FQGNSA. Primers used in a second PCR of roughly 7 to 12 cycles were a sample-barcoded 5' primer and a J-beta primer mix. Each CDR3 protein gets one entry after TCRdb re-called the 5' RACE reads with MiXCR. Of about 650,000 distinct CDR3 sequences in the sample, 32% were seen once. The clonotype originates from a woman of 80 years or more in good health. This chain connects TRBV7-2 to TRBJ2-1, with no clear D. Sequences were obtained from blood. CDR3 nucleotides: TGTGCCAGCAGCTTAGAGTATCGGCAGTTCTTC. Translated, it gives CASSLEYRQFF.